The rows below give T cell receptor beta chains drawn from one sample of a study of OX40 agonist ivuxolimab in advanced cancers. TCRdb's table, derived via immunoSEQ multiplex PCR, lists solely in-frame clones and lacks some. The sample carries about 37,000 clones, less than 90% recorded once. The specimen was CD4+ or CD8+ T cells sorted from blood, collected in a trial of the OX40 agonist ivuxolimab. The source of these receptors is an adult with an advanced solid tumor such as melanoma, head and neck, liver or kidney cancer. Each CDR3 is given with its conserved first and last residue. A D gene is named only where the DNA matches it firmly. Clone size, where shown, is once, few, many, or a class for clones that have expanded.

TRBV7-2	TRBJ1-2	.	.	CASSSQGSYYGYTF	TGTGCCAGCAGCTCACAGGGTTCGTACTATGGCTACACCTTC
TRBV5-6	TRBJ2-3	.	.	CASSLPGEWVDTQYF	TGTGCCAGCAGCTTACCGGGAGAATGGGTAGATACGCAGTATTTT
TRBV6-1	TRBJ1-6	once	TRBD1	CASSEATGSNSPLHF	TGTGCCAGCAGTGAAGCGACAGGGAGTAATTCACCCCTCCACTTT
TRBV5-6	TRBJ1-1	.	TRBD1	CASSFAGTGTSEAFF	TGTGCCAGCAGCTTTGCCGGGACAGGAACTTCTGAAGCTTTCTTT
TRBV9	TRBJ2-5	.	TRBD1	CASSKDTGVSETQYF	TGTGCCAGCAGCAAAGATACAGGGGTGTCGGAGACCCAGTACTTC
TRBV4-3	TRBJ2-5	.	.	CASSQDAASQETQYF	TGCGCCAGCAGCCAAGATGCGGCGTCCCAAGAGACCCAGTACTTC
TRBV6-5	TRBJ1-5	.	.	CASSSGGQPQHF	TGTGCCAGCAGTTCCGGGGGCCAGCCCCAGCATTTT
TRBV6-5	TRBJ2-1	.	.	CASSKGHPWSNEQFF	TGTGCCAGCAGTAAGGGACACCCCTGGAGCAATGAGCAGTTCTTC
TRBV7-2	TRBJ2-2	.	.	CASSPRVLTGELFF	TGTGCCAGCAGCCCCAGGGTTCTGACCGGGGAGCTGTTTTTT
TRBV6-5	TRBJ2-1	.	.	CASSYAGGEQFF	TGTGCCAGCAGTTACGCAGGAGGTGAGCAGTTCTTC
TRBV6-1	TRBJ2-3	.	TRBD2	CATGRVAGPRDTQYF	TGTGCCACAGGGAGGGTTGCAGGGCCACGGGATACGCAGTATTTT
TRBV5-1	TRBJ1-1	.	.	CASSSDGEEEAFF	TGCGCCAGCAGCTCGGACGGGGAAGAAGAGGCTTTCTTT
TRBV5-1	TRBJ1-2	.	.	CASSLGTAYGYTF	TGCGCCAGCAGCTTGGGAACAGCGTATGGCTACACCTTC
TRBV4-3	TRBJ1-2	.	.	CASSLGGGGGYGYTF	TGCGCCAGCAGCCTAGGGGGGGGCGGGGGCTATGGCTACACCTTC
TRBV7-6	TRBJ1-1	.	.	CASSRSQEAFF	TGTGCCAGCAGCCGGTCCCAAGAAGCTTTCTTT
TRBV5-6	TRBJ2-1	.	.	CASSFQGQSYNEQFF	TGTGCCAGCAGCTTTCAGGGGCAGAGCTACAATGAGCAGTTCTTC
TRBV6-6	TRBJ2-1	.	.	CASSYSMGQDNEQFF	TGTGCCAGCAGTTACTCGATGGGGCAGGACAATGAGCAGTTCTTC
TRBV6-5	TRBJ1-4	.	.	CASSYVGTRTNEKLFF	TGTGCCAGCAGTTACGTCGGCACCCGAACTAATGAAAAACTGTTTTTT
TRBV7-7	TRBJ2-7	.	.	CASSLGTGGSEQYF	TGTGCCAGCAGCTTAGGGACTGGGGGTAGCGAGCAGTACTTC
TRBV19	TRBJ2-6	.	TRBD1	CASSSTGGSGANVLTF	TGTGCCAGTAGTTCTACAGGGGGGTCTGGGGCCAACGTCCTGACTTTC
TRBV25-1	TRBJ1-4	.	TRBD1	CASSDPGQGAKKLFF	TGTGCCAGCAGTGACCCCGGACAGGGGGCAAAAAAACTGTTTTTT
TRBV5-1	TRBJ2-5	once	.	CASGSLQGYQETQYF	TGCGCCAGCGGCTCACTCCAGGGGTACCAAGAGACCCAGTACTTC